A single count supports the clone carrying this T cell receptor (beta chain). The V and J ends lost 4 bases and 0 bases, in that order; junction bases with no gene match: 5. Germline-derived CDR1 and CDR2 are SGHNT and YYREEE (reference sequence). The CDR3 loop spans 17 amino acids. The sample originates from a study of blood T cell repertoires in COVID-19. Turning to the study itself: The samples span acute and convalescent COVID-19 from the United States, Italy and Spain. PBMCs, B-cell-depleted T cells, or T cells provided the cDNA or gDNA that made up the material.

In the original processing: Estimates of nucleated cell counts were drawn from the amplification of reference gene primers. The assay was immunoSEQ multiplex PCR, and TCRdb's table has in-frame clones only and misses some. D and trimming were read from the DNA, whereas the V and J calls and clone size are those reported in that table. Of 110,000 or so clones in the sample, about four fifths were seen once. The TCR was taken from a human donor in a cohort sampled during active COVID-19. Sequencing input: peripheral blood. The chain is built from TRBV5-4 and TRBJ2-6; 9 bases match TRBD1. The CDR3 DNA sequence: TGTGCCAGCAGCCCGGGGACAGGGCCCTCTGGGGCCAACGTCCTGACTTTC. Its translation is CASSPGTGPSGANVLTF. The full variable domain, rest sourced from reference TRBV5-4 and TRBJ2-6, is ETGVTQSPTHLIKTRGQQVTLRCSSQSGHNTVSWYQQALGQGPQFIFQYYREEENGRGNFPPRFSGLQFPNYSSELNVNALELDDSALYLCASSPGTGPSGANVLTFGAGSRLTVL.